Reported below is one TCR beta chain. The antigen remains undetermined. TCRdb's table, derived via immunoSEQ multiplex PCR, lists solely in-frame clones and lacks some. The data hold hundreds of thousands of clones, with 70% observed a single time. This CDR3 has 14 amino acids. Germline CDR1 and CDR2: LNHDA and SQIVND (reference sequence). Trimming took 3 bases from V and 0 from J, leaving 8 bases between them. The source of the sample is a study of cytotoxic CD8 clonotypes in ibrutinib-treated CLL. Study-level results: Clonality rose at ibrutinib response, held steady in sustained remission, and fell toward baseline at progression. Public clonotypes, rarely seen, contracted or held steady on treatment.

V usage is TRBV19 and J usage is TRBJ1-1; possible D gene TRBD1, 5 bases. The TCR originated in a human donor with chronic lymphocytic leukemia. The starting material was PBMCs, obtained after 24 months of ibrutinib treatment. The CDR3 sequence is CASSMGGMNTEAFF. The DNA of the CDR3 is TGTGCCAGTAGTATGGGGGGAATGAACACTGAAGCTTTCTTT.